This T cell receptor beta chain came from a study of CD8+CD57+ T cells in acquired aplastic anemia. Study as a whole: Yields of DNA that came from sorted CD4+ and CD8+ cells averaged about 2.9 ug. Regarding the study as a whole: Roughly 30 was the count of CD8+ CDR3 sequences that patients shared with controls. Patients and healthy controls showed no significant CD8+ Simpson's diversity difference.

A word on this clonotype: Its antigen remains unidentified.

Germline loops: CDR1 SGHRS, CDR2 YFSETQ. The ends were cut back, 4 bases at V and 7 bases at J, with 11 bases in the middle. CDR3 length equals 13 residues. CDR3 and TCR beta VDJ profiling relied on genomic DNA as the template. TCRdb called the reads again in MiXCR, with one record for every CDR3 protein. The sample holds 150,000 to 200,000 distinct CDR3 sequences, 64% seen once. This sequence joins TRBV5-1 and TRBJ1-4; D is possibly TRBD1 (5 bases). The sample taken for sequencing was sorted CD4+, CD8+, or CD8+CD57+ T cells (not recorded which) from PBMCs. This TCR derives from a human donor with severe aplastic anemia or a healthy control (not recorded which). CDR3: CASSPRQSEKLFF. The CDR3 region has the DNA TGCGCCAGCAGCCCTCGACAGAGTGAAAAACTGTTTTTT.